The T cell receptor (beta chain) described here comes from a study of multiple sclerosis patients with progressive multifocal leukoencephalopathy. Study observations and caveats: In most PML patients, TRB repertoires appeared less diverse by entropy.

The CDR3 has 15 amino acids. CDR1 and CDR2 (germline): LGHNA, YSLEER. Trimming shortened V by 4 bases and J by 6 bases, and 18 bases separated the two germline ends. Time point defined: before natalizumab initiation. Every listed patient previously received interferon beta; all PML patients were women. The repertoire was sequenced with immunoSEQ multiplex PCR; TCRdb's copy has only in-frame clones and lacks some. The sample includes 25,000 to 30,000 clones, 85% to 90% seen only once; the top ten take 1.1%. About this clone: No antigen is known for it.

The sequencing input was PBMCs. The chain carries TRBV4-3 and TRBJ1-2; D possibly corresponds to TRBD1 (6 bases). The receptor was isolated from a human donor with multiple sclerosis. CDR3 protein: CASSLSHDQGNGYTF. CDR3 DNA: TGCGCCAGCAGCCTGTCTCACGATCAGGGGAATGGCTACACCTTC.